This is a list of T cell receptor beta chains from one sample in a study of cytomegalovirus exposure and HLA in healthy donors. The method was immunoSEQ multiplex PCR; TCRdb's version includes in-frame clones alone and lacks a portion of them. The sample shows 130,000 to 150,000 clones, approximately 90% of them seen only once. The source material was PBMCs. The receptors shown here come from a woman aged 25 to 39 in good health and CMV-seropositive. CDR3s include the opening cysteine and the closing phenylalanine or tryptophan. Each record gives: CDR3 protein, J gene, V gene.

cdr3_aa: CTSSLRGTGDTQYF
j_call: TRBJ2-3
v_call: TRBV1

cdr3_aa: CASSESDRYSYNEQFF
j_call: TRBJ2-1
v_call: TRBV25-1

cdr3_aa: CASSPSLAGPTGELFF
j_call: TRBJ2-2
v_call: TRBV27

cdr3_aa: CASTSTENTEAFF
j_call: TRBJ1-1
v_call: TRBV2

cdr3_aa: CASSSYRGGSGNTIYF
j_call: TRBJ1-3
v_call: TRBV11-2

cdr3_aa: CASSQDWAGGEKLFF
j_call: TRBJ1-4
v_call: TRBV4-1

cdr3_aa: CASTLQGPYSPLHF
j_call: TRBJ1-6
v_call: TRBV28

cdr3_aa: CASSLRQGYQETQYF
j_call: TRBJ2-5
v_call: TRBV4-1

cdr3_aa: CATSRGRAGILGNEQFF
j_call: TRBJ2-1
v_call: TRBV15

cdr3_aa: CASSPGQGISYEQYF
j_call: TRBJ2-7
v_call: TRBV18

cdr3_aa: CASSEGVAGVRFF
j_call: TRBJ2-1
v_call: TRBV2

cdr3_aa: CASSRRERTYEQYF
j_call: TRBJ2-7
v_call: TRBV19

cdr3_aa: CASSIGGGAGNEQFF
j_call: TRBJ2-1
v_call: TRBV19

cdr3_aa: CASSQGLTNTEAFF
j_call: TRBJ1-1
v_call: TRBV18

cdr3_aa: CASSVGPASSQVF
j_call: TRBJ2-1
v_call: TRBV9

cdr3_aa: CASSSGTGNSPLHF
j_call: TRBJ1-6
v_call: TRBV5-1

cdr3_aa: CASSVPQGYNSPLHF
j_call: TRBJ1-6
v_call: TRBV28

cdr3_aa: CASSLDPLAGGGEQFF
j_call: TRBJ2-1
v_call: TRBV5-1

cdr3_aa: CASSGSPGQGSTEAFF
j_call: TRBJ1-1
v_call: TRBV25-1

cdr3_aa: CASSYRGTEAFF
j_call: TRBJ1-1
v_call: TRBV7-8

cdr3_aa: CASSLTSVATGELFF
j_call: TRBJ2-2
v_call: TRBV7-2

cdr3_aa: CASSFRGGDADTQYF
j_call: TRBJ2-3
v_call: TRBV5-1

cdr3_aa: CASSPRTSGGAHEQFF
j_call: TRBJ2-1
v_call: TRBV18

cdr3_aa: CASSHIQGPEAFF
j_call: TRBJ1-1
v_call: TRBV4-1

cdr3_aa: CASSLVLVPPPDTQYF
j_call: TRBJ2-3
v_call: TRBV5-1

cdr3_aa: CASSLTQDGVYEQYF
j_call: TRBJ2-7
v_call: TRBV7-2

cdr3_aa: CASSLQRENTGELFF
j_call: TRBJ2-2
v_call: TRBV5-6

cdr3_aa: CASSLAIPIAGLSTDTQYF
j_call: TRBJ2-3
v_call: TRBV27

cdr3_aa: CASRESGMTEAFF
j_call: TRBJ1-1
v_call: TRBV6-5

cdr3_aa: CSAPGVETQYF
j_call: TRBJ2-5
v_call: TRBV29-1

cdr3_aa: CASKGQGRYEQYF
j_call: TRBJ2-7
v_call: TRBV19

cdr3_aa: CASRPPLAGSGNTIYF
j_call: TRBJ1-3
v_call: TRBV2

cdr3_aa: CASSQVEITGIEQYF
j_call: TRBJ2-7
v_call: TRBV4-1

cdr3_aa: CASSPARRISGNTIYF
j_call: TRBJ1-3
v_call: TRBV18

cdr3_aa: CASSPHLGGPPGETQYF
j_call: TRBJ2-5
v_call: TRBV13

cdr3_aa: CASSRGVSQPQHF
j_call: TRBJ1-5
v_call: TRBV11-2

cdr3_aa: CASSLSGGYTEAFF
j_call: TRBJ1-1
v_call: TRBV5-1

cdr3_aa: CSVRGTSGTDTQYF
j_call: TRBJ2-3
v_call: TRBV29-1

cdr3_aa: CASSLFIMNTEAFF
j_call: TRBJ1-1
v_call: TRBV5-1

cdr3_aa: CASSLSLAKNIQYF
j_call: TRBJ2-4
v_call: TRBV28

cdr3_aa: CASRTGGLSTDTQYF
j_call: TRBJ2-3
v_call: TRBV7-2

cdr3_aa: CASSAVAGGFSYEQYF
j_call: TRBJ2-7
v_call: TRBV6-1

cdr3_aa: CASSLEGGINNSPLHF
j_call: TRBJ1-6
v_call: TRBV2

cdr3_aa: CASSLRASGRETQYF
j_call: TRBJ2-5
v_call: TRBV27

cdr3_aa: CASSKGQGVGSETQYF
j_call: TRBJ2-5
v_call: TRBV19

cdr3_aa: CASSRDRYNEQFF
j_call: TRBJ2-1
v_call: TRBV28

cdr3_aa: CASSDPKGDFATLTYEQYF
j_call: TRBJ2-7
v_call: TRBV2

cdr3_aa: CASSEYYTEAFF
j_call: TRBJ1-1
v_call: TRBV6-1

cdr3_aa: CASSYYYEQYF
j_call: TRBJ2-7
v_call: TRBV5-6

cdr3_aa: CASSQPSAKNIQYF
j_call: TRBJ2-4
v_call: TRBV4-2

cdr3_aa: CASSPPLWAKTDTQYF
j_call: TRBJ2-3
v_call: TRBV18

cdr3_aa: CASSALNGINEQFF
j_call: TRBJ2-1
v_call: TRBV6-1

cdr3_aa: CASSIFRGDYNSPLHF
j_call: TRBJ1-6
v_call: TRBV19

cdr3_aa: CASSPTGAGETQYF
j_call: TRBJ2-5
v_call: TRBV5-1

cdr3_aa: CASSQKAGNSGANVLTF
j_call: TRBJ2-6
v_call: TRBV16

cdr3_aa: CASSGPGQGVQETQYF
j_call: TRBJ2-5
v_call: TRBV6-1

cdr3_aa: CASSPVGNTIYF
j_call: TRBJ1-3
v_call: TRBV11-2